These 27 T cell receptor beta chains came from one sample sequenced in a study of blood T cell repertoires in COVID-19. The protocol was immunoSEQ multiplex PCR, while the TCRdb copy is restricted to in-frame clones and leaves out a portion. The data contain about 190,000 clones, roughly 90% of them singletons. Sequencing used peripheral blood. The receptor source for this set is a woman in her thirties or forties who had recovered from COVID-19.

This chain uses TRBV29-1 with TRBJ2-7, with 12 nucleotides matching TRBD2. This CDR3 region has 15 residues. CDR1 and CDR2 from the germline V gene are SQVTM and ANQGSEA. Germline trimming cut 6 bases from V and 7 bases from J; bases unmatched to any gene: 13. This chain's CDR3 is CSVGPRLAGDREQYF. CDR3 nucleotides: TGCAGCGTGGGGCCGCGACTAGCGGGAGATCGGGAGCAGTACTTC.

The CDR3, as DNA: TGTGCCAGTAATTCGCGACAGGGACAAGATGAAGCTTTCTTT. Amino acid sequence: CASNSRQGQDEAFF. This chain uses TRBV19 with TRBJ1-1, with TRBD1 matching 7 bases. The CDR3 loop spans 14 amino acids. The germline gives CDR1 LNHDA, CDR2 SQIVND (reference sequence). The V segment lost 7 bases and the J segment 7 bases; nucleotides outside the gene matches: 12.

In DNA form, the CDR3 reads TGTGCCAGCAGTTACTCAGACGACCCCGGGACAGAGACCTACGAGCAGTACTTC. It translates to CASSYSDDPGTETYEQYF. The chain carries TRBV6-2 or TRBV6-3 and TRBJ2-7, with 7 bases matching TRBD1. The CDR3 runs 18 residues. Looked up from germline, CDR1 is MNHEY and CDR2 is SVGEGT. V gave up 0 bases and J gave up 2 bases; unmatched junction bases: 13.

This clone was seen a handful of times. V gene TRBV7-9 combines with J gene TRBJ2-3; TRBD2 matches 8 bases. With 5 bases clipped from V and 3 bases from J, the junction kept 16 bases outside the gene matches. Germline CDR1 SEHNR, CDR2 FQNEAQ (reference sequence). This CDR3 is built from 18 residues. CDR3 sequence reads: CASSLPPGGGRLTDTQYF. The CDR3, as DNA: TGTGCCAGCAGCCTCCCCCCGGGGGGCGGGAGGCTTACAGATACGCAGTATTTT.

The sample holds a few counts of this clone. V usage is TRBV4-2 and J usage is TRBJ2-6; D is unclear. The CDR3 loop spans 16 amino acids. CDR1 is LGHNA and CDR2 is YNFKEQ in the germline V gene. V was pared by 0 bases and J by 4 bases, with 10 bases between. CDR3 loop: CASSQDGQPGANVLTF. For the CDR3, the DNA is TGTGCCAGCAGCCAAGATGGGCAGCCGGGGGCCAACGTCCTGACTTTC.

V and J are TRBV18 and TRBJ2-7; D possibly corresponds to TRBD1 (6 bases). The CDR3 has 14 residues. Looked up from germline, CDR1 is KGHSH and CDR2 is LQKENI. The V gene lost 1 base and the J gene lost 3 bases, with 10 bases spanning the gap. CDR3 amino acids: CASSPQQGNYEQYF. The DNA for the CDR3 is TGTGCCAGCTCACCACAACAGGGTAACTACGAGCAGTACTTC. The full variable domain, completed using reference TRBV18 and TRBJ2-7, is NAGVMQNPRHLVRRRGQEARLRCSPMKGHSHVYWYRQLPEEGLKFMVYLQKENIIDESGMPKERFSAEFPKEGPSILRIQQVVRGDSAAYFCASSPQQGNYEQYFGPGTRLTVT.

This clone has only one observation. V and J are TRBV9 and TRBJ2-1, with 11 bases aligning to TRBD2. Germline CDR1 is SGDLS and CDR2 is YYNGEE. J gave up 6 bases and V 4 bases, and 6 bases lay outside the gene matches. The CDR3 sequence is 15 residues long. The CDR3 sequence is CASSLGLAAANEQFF. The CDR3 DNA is TGTGCCAGCAGCCTGGGACTAGCGGCCGCCAATGAGCAGTTCTTC.

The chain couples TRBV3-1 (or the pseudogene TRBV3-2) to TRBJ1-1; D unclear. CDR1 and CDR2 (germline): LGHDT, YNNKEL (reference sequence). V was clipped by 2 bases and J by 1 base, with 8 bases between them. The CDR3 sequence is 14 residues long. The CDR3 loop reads CASSQNEPNTEAFF. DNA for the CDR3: TGTGCCAGCAGCCAAAATGAGCCGAACACTGAAGCTTTCTTT.

The CDR3 reads CASTRGETGANVLTF. The CDR3 DNA sequence: TGTGCCAGCACCAGGGGAGAGACTGGGGCCAACGTCCTGACTTTC. The chain combines TRBV11-1 with TRBJ2-6; a weak D match, TRBD1 (6 bases). Germline CDR1 is SGHAT and CDR2 is FQDESV (reference sequence). The V end was cut by 7 bases, the J end by 2 bases, with 12 bases between. The CDR3 is made up of 15 amino acids.

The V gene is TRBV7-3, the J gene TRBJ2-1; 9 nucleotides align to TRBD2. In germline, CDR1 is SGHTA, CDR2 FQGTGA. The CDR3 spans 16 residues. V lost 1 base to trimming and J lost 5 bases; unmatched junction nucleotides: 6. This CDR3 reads CASSLIPREGDNEQFF. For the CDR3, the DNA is TGTGCCAGCAGCTTAATTCCGCGGGAGGGGGACAATGAGCAGTTCTTC.

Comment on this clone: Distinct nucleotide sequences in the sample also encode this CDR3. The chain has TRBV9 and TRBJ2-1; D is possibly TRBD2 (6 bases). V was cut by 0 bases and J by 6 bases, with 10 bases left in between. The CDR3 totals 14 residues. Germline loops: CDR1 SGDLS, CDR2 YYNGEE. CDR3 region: CASSVASGSNEQFF. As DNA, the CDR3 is TGTGCCAGCAGCGTAGCCTCCGGGAGCAATGAGCAGTTCTTC.

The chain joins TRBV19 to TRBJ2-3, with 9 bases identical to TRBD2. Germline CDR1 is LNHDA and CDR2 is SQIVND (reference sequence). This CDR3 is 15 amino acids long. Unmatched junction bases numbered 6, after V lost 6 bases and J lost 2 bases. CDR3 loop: CASSRLAENTDTQYF. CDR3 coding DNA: TGTGCCAGTAGCAGACTAGCGGAGAACACAGATACGCAGTATTTT.

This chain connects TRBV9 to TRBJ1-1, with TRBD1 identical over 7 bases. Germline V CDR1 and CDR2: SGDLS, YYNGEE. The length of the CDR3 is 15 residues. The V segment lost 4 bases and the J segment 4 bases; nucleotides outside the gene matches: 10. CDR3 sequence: CASSPQTGSFTEAFF. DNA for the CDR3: TGTGCCAGCAGCCCACAGACAGGGTCATTCACTGAAGCTTTCTTT.

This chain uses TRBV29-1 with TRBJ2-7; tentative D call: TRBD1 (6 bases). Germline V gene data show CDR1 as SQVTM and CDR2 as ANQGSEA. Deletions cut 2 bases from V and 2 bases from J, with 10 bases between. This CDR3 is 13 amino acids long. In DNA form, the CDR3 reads TGCAGCGTTGAAAGAACAGGGACCTACGAGCAGTACTTC. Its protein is CSVERTGTYEQYF.

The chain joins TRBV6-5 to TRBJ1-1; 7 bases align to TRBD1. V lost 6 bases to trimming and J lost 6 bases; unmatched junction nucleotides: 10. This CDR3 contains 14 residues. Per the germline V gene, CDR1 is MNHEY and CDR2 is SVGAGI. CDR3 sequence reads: CASSPGQRRAEAFF. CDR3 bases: TGTGCCAGCAGCCCGGGACAGAGAAGGGCTGAAGCTTTCTTT.

In DNA, the CDR3 is TGTGCCAGCAGCTCCGGGACTAGCGGGAGAAAAATCTTTCGCGAGCAGTACTTC. Protein product: CASSSGTSGRKIFREQYF. The rearrangement joins TRBV7-2 to TRBJ2-7; TRBD2 matches 14 bases. The CDR3 covers 18 residues. Germline loops: CDR1 SGHTA, CDR2 FQGNSA. V was clipped by 4 bases and J by 6 bases; unmatched bases: 14.

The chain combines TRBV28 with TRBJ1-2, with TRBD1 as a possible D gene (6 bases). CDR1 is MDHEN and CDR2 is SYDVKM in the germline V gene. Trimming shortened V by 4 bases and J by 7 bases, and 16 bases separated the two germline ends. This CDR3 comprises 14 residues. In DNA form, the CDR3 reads TGTGCCAGCAGTTCACCGGGACATAATCCTGGCTACACCTTC. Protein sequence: CASSSPGHNPGYTF.

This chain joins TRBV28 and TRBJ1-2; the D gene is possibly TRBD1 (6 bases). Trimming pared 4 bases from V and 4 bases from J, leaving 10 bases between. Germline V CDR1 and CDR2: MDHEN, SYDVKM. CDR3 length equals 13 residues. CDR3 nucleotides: TGTGCCAGCAGTTCCACAGGGCGCTATGGCTACACCTTC. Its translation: CASSSTGRYGYTF.

DNA of the CDR3: TGTGCCAGCAGTTTTGATCCGACAGCCGAGACTAACTATGGCTACACCTTC. This gives the protein CASSFDPTAETNYGYTF. The J gene is TRBJ1-2, the V gene TRBV28, with a weak D call TRBD1 (5 bases). Germline loops: CDR1 MDHEN, CDR2 SYDVKM. The V and J ends lost 3 bases and 0 bases respectively, with 17 bases between them. The CDR3 has 17 amino acids.

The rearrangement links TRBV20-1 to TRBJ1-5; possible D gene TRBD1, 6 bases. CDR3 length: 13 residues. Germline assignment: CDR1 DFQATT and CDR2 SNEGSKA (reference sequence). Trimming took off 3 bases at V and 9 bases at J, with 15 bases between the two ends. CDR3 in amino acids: CSASWGPQGPQHF. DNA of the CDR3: TGCAGTGCTAGTTGGGGGCCCCAGGGGCCCCAGCATTTT.

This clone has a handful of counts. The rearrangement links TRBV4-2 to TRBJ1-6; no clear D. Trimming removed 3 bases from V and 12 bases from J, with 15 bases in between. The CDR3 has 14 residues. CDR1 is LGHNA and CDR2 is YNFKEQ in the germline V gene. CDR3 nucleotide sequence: TGTGCCAGCAGCCAGGCTCAAGGGAGAGTACCCCTCCACTTT. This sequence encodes CASSQAQGRVPLHF.

The CDR3 bases are TGTGCGACCCGAACTAGCTGGGGCTCTGATACGCAGTATTTT. It encodes CATRTSWGSDTQYF. The J gene is TRBJ2-3, the V gene TRBV19, with a tentative D call TRBD2 (6 bases). The CDR3 sequence is 14 residues long. The germline CDR1 and CDR2 sequences are LNHDA and SQIVND (reference sequence).

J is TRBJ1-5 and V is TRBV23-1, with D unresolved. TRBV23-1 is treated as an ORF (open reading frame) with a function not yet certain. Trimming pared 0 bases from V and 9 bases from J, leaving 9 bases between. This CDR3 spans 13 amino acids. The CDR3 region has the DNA TGCGCCAGCAGTCAATCTCCCGTTCTGCCCCAGCATTTT. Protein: CASSQSPVLPQHF.

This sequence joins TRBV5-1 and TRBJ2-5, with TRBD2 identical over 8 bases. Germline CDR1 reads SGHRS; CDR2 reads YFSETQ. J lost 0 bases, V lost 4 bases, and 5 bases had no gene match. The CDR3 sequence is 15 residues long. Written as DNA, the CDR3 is TGCGCCAGCAGCGACGTGACTAGCGACCAAGAGACCCAGTACTTC. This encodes CASSDVTSDQETQYF.

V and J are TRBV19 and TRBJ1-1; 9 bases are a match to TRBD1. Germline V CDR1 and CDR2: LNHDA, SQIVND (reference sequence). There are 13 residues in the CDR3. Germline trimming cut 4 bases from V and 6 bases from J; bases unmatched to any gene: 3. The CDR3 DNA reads TGTGCCAGTAGTAGGGACAGGGTGGCTGAAGCTTTCTTT. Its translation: CASSRDRVAEAFF.

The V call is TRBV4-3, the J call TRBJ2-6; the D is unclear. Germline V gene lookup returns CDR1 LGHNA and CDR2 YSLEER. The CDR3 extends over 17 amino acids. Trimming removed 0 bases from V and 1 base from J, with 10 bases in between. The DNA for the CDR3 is TGCGCCAGCAGCCAAGAAATTGTGCGTTCTGGGGCCAACGTCCTGACTTTC. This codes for CASSQEIVRSGANVLTF.

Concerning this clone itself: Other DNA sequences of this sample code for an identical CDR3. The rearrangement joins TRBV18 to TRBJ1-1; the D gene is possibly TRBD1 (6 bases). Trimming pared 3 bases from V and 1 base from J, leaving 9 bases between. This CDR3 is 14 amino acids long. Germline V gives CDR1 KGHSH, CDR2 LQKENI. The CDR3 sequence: CASSPGRGNTEAFF. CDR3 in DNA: TGTGCCAGCTCACCGGGCAGGGGGAACACTGAAGCTTTCTTT.